The rows below give T cell receptor beta chains drawn from one sample of a study of spatial heterogeneity in lung cancer. TCRdb fed the 5' RACE reads into MiXCR, producing one record per CDR3 protein. Of approximately 110,000 distinct CDR3 sequences listed, 9.5% to 14% are singletons. This specimen consisted of PBMCs, obtained at follow-up. The receptors shown here come from a female donor with early-stage non-small cell lung cancer. CDR3s include the opening cysteine and the closing phenylalanine or tryptophan. The D gene is left open where the match is weak. Size tells how often a clone was seen (once, few, many) or the class of an expanded clone, and some rows leave it out.

v_call,clone_size,j_call,d_call,cdr3_aa,cdr3_nt
TRBV6-5,NA,TRBJ1-1,NA,CASKKQGNTEAFF,TGTGCCAGCAAGAAACAGGGGAACACTGAAGCTTTCTTT
TRBV6-5,few,TRBJ2-1,NA,CASSPRGSGDYNEQFF,TGTGCCAGCAGTCCGCGAGGTAGCGGAGATTACAATGAGCAGTTCTTC
TRBV29-1,NA,TRBJ1-1,TRBD1,CSVDRGPTEAFF,TGCAGCGTCGACAGGGGGCCAACTGAAGCTTTCTTT
TRBV7-9,NA,TRBJ2-5,NA,CASSQGLRQETQYF,TGTGCCAGCAGCCAGGGACTGAGGCAAGAGACCCAGTACTTC
TRBV28,many,TRBJ2-1,TRBD1,CASSPTGGRNEQFF,TGTGCCAGCAGTCCGACAGGGGGTAGAAATGAGCAGTTCTTC
TRBV5-5,NA,TRBJ1-2,TRBD1,CASSSGQGLAYGYTF,TGTGCCAGCAGCAGCGGACAGGGCCTGGCCTATGGCTACACCTTC
TRBV10-3,NA,TRBJ1-5,TRBD1,CAISTGQGGDQPQHF,TGTGCCATCAGTACAGGACAGGGAGGGGATCAGCCCCAGCATTTT
TRBV27,NA,TRBJ1-5,NA,CASRRAGVDNQPQHF,TGTGCCAGCAGGCGAGCAGGGGTCGACAATCAGCCCCAGCATTTT
TRBV2,NA,TRBJ2-1,TRBD2,CASKSRGTYNEQFF,TGTGCCAGCAAGTCGCGGGGGACGTACAATGAGCAGTTCTTC
TRBV7-9,NA,TRBJ2-1,TRBD2,CASSFTAGVYVQFF,TGTGCCAGCAGCTTCACAGCGGGAGTGTACGTGCAGTTCTTC
TRBV20-1,many,TRBJ1-3,NA,CSAPIQNSGNTIYF,TGCAGTGCCCCGATACAGAACTCTGGAAACACCATATATTTT
TRBV6-2/TRBV6-3,few,TRBJ2-2,NA,CASSLTLNTGELFF,TGTGCCAGCAGTTTGACATTGAACACCGGGGAGCTGTTTTTT
TRBV29-1,few,TRBJ1-1,NA,CSVEDRSGRSAFF,TGCAGCGTTGAAGATCGGTCAGGGAGATCAGCTTTCTTT
TRBV4-1,few,TRBJ2-3,NA,CASSQVDLTDTQYF,TGCGCCAGCAGCCAAGTGGACCTCACAGATACGCAGTATTTT
TRBV27,few,TRBJ1-2,NA,CASSLRDPSYGYTF,TGTGCCAGCAGTTTAAGGGATCCCTCCTATGGCTACACCTTC
TRBV28,few,TRBJ1-6,NA,CASSLPQRGRSPLHF,TGTGCCAGCAGTTTACCCCAGCGGGGGCGTTCACCCCTCCACTTT
TRBV29-1,few,TRBJ2-1,TRBD2,CSARTSGNEQFF,TGCAGCGCAAGGACTAGCGGGAATGAGCAGTTCTTC
TRBV28,many,TRBJ1-5,NA,CASTWRSNQPQHF,TGTGCCAGCACCTGGAGGAGCAATCAGCCCCAGCATTTT
TRBV25-1,NA,TRBJ2-5,NA,CASAPLHRWQETQYF,TGTGCCAGCGCCCCTTTGCACCGCTGGCAAGAGACCCAGTACTTC
TRBV15,many,TRBJ1-2,NA,CATSNNYGYTF,TGTGCCACCAGCAATAACTATGGCTACACCTTC
TRBV6-1,NA,TRBJ2-6,NA,CASRPGSNSGANVLTF,TGTGCCAGCAGGCCAGGCTCGAACTCTGGGGCCAACGTCCTGACTTTC
TRBV18,NA,TRBJ1-1,NA,CASSPSSNMNTEAFF,TGTGCCAGCTCACCATCCAGTAACATGAACACTGAAGCTTTCTTT
TRBV11-2,many,TRBJ1-2,TRBD1,CASSSLDRSRYGYTF,TGTGCCAGCAGCTCCTTGGACAGGAGCAGATATGGCTACACCTTC
TRBV6-5,many,TRBJ1-5,NA,CASSYSREGPGPQHF,TGTGCCAGCAGTTACTCGCGAGAGGGCCCGGGTCCCCAGCATTTT
TRBV7-2,few,TRBJ2-1,TRBD2,CASSIGTSGRVNEQFF,TGTGCCAGCAGCATAGGGACTAGCGGGAGAGTCAATGAGCAGTTCTTC
TRBV6-1,NA,TRBJ1-1,NA,CASRIDSNTEAFF,TGTGCCAGCAGAATTGACAGTAACACTGAAGCTTTCTTT
TRBV7-9,few,TRBJ2-1,NA,CASSSHEDLSDF,TGTGCCAGCAGTTCCCACGAGGACCTTTCGGACTTC
TRBV11-3,few,TRBJ2-1,TRBD1,CASSLGQGTHNEQFF,TGTGCCAGCAGCTTAGGACAGGGTACCCACAATGAGCAGTTCTTC
TRBV6-5,few,TRBJ1-2,NA,CASRRTQNYGYTF,TGTGCCAGCAGAAGGACCCAGAACTATGGCTACACCTTC
TRBV7-9,NA,TRBJ2-1,NA,CASSFRGSWDYYYNEQFF,TGTGCCAGCAGCTTTAGGGGGAGCTGGGACTATTACTACAATGAGCAGTTCTTC
TRBV20-1,few,TRBJ1-5,NA,CSARDGRTSSNQPQHF,TGCAGTGCTAGAGACGGGAGGACTAGTAGCAATCAGCCCCAGCATTTT
TRBV11-2,NA,TRBJ1-4,TRBD1,CASSLAGTGSARNEKLFF,TGTGCCAGCAGCTTAGCAGGGACAGGGTCAGCTCGTAATGAAAAACTGTTTTTT
TRBV18,few,TRBJ2-3,TRBD1,CASSPRKGGSTDTQYF,TGTGCCAGCTCACCCCGAAAAGGGGGCAGCACAGATACGCAGTATTTT
TRBV5-1,few,TRBJ1-1,TRBD1,CASSQGGVRTEAFF,TGCGCCAGCAGCCAAGGGGGCGTAAGAACTGAAGCTTTCTTT
TRBV19,few,TRBJ2-2,NA,CASSEQGIGELFF,TGTGCCAGTAGCGAACAGGGTATCGGGGAGCTGTTTTTT
TRBV12-3/TRBV12-4,NA,TRBJ1-5,NA,CASSLLGSNQPQHF,TGTGCCAGCAGCTTGCTAGGGTCAAATCAGCCCCAGCATTTT
TRBV3-1,NA,TRBJ2-3,NA,CASSLLTDTQYF,TGTGCCAGCAGCCTCTTAACAGATACGCAGTATTTT
TRBV5-5,many,TRBJ1-2,TRBD1,CASSLTGQGSYGYTF,TGTGCCAGCAGCTTAACGGGACAGGGGTCCTATGGCTACACCTTC
TRBV7-8,NA,TRBJ2-1,TRBD2,CASSPPSGLDNEQFF,TGTGCCAGCAGCCCCCCTAGCGGCCTTGACAATGAGCAGTTCTTC
TRBV30,many,TRBJ1-5,TRBD1,CAWSVGTVSNQPQHF,TGTGCCTGGAGTGTAGGGACAGTTAGCAATCAGCCCCAGCATTTT
TRBV12-5,NA,TRBJ1-1,NA,CASGLDSGEAFF,TGTGCTAGTGGTTTAGACTCGGGTGAAGCTTTCTTT
TRBV14,few,TRBJ2-7,TRBD2,CASSQERGPYEQYF,TGTGCCAGCAGCCAGGAGCGGGGCCCCTACGAGCAGTACTTC
TRBV5-1,few,TRBJ2-3,NA,CASSLKPDTQYF,TGCGCCAGCAGCTTGAAACCAGATACGCAGTATTTT
TRBV6-2/TRBV6-3,many,TRBJ2-5,TRBD1,CASSSGQAGETQYF,TGTGCCAGCAGTTCCGGACAGGCGGGCGAGACCCAGTACTTC
TRBV28,few,TRBJ1-1,NA,CASSLRFSLSNTEAFF,TGTGCCAGCAGTTTACGCTTCAGTCTATCTAACACTGAAGCTTTCTTT
TRBV9,NA,TRBJ2-2,NA,CASSSSPPRGGTGELFF,TGTGCCAGCAGCTCATCCCCCCCCAGGGGCGGTACCGGGGAGCTGTTTTTT
TRBV20-1,NA,TRBJ2-4,NA,CSARPPQGGKNIQYF,TGCAGTGCTAGACCACCCCAGGGGGGGAAAAACATTCAGTACTTC
TRBV29-1,few,TRBJ1-5,TRBD1,CSARTGDQPQHF,TGCAGCGCCCGGACAGGGGATCAGCCCCAGCATTTT
TRBV28,few,TRBJ2-2,NA,CASSTENTGELFF,TGTGCCAGCAGTACAGAGAACACCGGGGAGCTGTTTTTT
TRBV27,NA,TRBJ2-1,TRBD2,CASSRTRTSDGNEQFF,TGTGCCAGCAGTAGAACTCGGACTAGCGATGGAAATGAGCAGTTCTTC
TRBV9,few,TRBJ2-3,TRBD2,CASSTRARVAGSPDTQYF,TGTGCCAGCAGCACCCGTGCAAGAGTAGCGGGGAGCCCAGATACGCAGTATTTT
TRBV20-1,many,TRBJ2-1,TRBD2,CSARDWGRADNEQFF,TGCAGTGCTAGAGACTGGGGGAGGGCCGACAATGAGCAGTTCTTC
TRBV29-1,many,TRBJ2-3,NA,CSVPSGVGTDTQYF,TGCAGCGTCCCATCAGGGGTCGGCACAGATACGCAGTATTTT
TRBV19,few,TRBJ1-5,TRBD1,CASSSGTGGGQPQHF,TGTGCCAGTAGTTCCGGGACAGGGGGCGGTCAGCCCCAGCATTTT
TRBV2,NA,TRBJ1-5,NA,CASTRTETYSNQPQHF,TGTGCCAGCACGAGGACGGAGACTTATAGCAATCAGCCCCAGCATTTT
TRBV3-1,many,TRBJ1-2,NA,CASSQFRGYTF,TGTGCCAGCAGCCAGTTTCGCGGCTACACCTTC
TRBV9,many,TRBJ2-3,TRBD2,CASSVLAGISRGRTDTQYF,TGTGCCAGCAGCGTCCTAGCGGGTATCTCGAGGGGTCGCACAGATACGCAGTATTTT
TRBV29-1,few,TRBJ1-3,TRBD1,CSAGQGVNTIYF,TGCAGCGCCGGACAGGGAGTGAACACCATATATTTT
TRBV5-4,NA,TRBJ2-2,NA,CASSGHSNTGELFF,TGTGCCAGTAGCGGACACTCGAACACCGGGGAGCTGTTTTTT
TRBV12-5,NA,TRBJ1-1,NA,CASGLYTSEAFF,TGTGCTAGTGGTTTATATACCAGTGAAGCTTTCTTT